A selection of T cell receptor beta chains follows, all from one sample in a study of regulatory T cells in long-lasting Graves disease. TCRdb called the multiplex PCR reads again in MiXCR, with one record for every CDR3 protein. The sample records roughly 400,000 distinct CDR3 sequences, 20% to 25% being singletons. Sequenced material: peripheral blood mononuclear cells (PBMCs), taken when the disease was refractory, from a patient treated with antithyroid drugs. The receptors were sampled from a female donor with Graves disease. The CDR3 runs from the conserved cysteine through the conserved F or W. D genes are given only for firm matches. A clone size is listed for some rows: how often the clone was seen (once, few, many), or a class if it is expanded.

>.|TRBV11-2|.|TRBJ2-2
CASSVVDGTGELFF
TGTGCCAGCAGCGTAGTAGACGGCACCGGGGAGCTGTTTTTT
>.|TRBV9|.|TRBJ1-2
CASRRESGGYTF
TGTGCCAGCAGGCGGGAGTCCGGGGGCTACACCTTC
>.|TRBV7-8|.|TRBJ1-6
CASSPRDGTNSPLHF
TGTGCCAGCAGCCCACGGGACGGAACCAATTCACCCCTCCACTTT
>few|TRBV10-2|.|TRBJ1-5
CASSEAVYQPQHF
TGCGCCAGCAGTGAGGCTGTATATCAGCCCCAGCATTTT
>many|TRBV12-5|TRBD2|TRBJ2-7
CASGLVLAGGSGEQYF
TGTGCTAGTGGTTTGGTACTAGCGGGAGGTTCGGGGGAGCAGTACTTC
>many|TRBV7-2|.|TRBJ1-4
CASRGGQINEKLFF
TGTGCCAGCAGGGGGGGGCAGATTAATGAAAAACTGTTTTTT
>.|TRBV7-2|TRBD2|TRBJ2-7
CASSLFGEGVIYEQYF
TGTGCCAGCAGCTTATTCGGGGAGGGCGTCATCTACGAGCAGTACTTC
>.|TRBV10-3|.|TRBJ2-2
CAISQTSGELFF
TGTGCCATCAGCCAGACTAGCGGGGAGCTGTTTTTT
>many|TRBV2|.|TRBJ1-3
CASSEGAFGNTIYF
TGTGCCAGCAGTGAAGGGGCATTTGGAAACACCATATATTTT
>few|TRBV7-9|.|TRBJ2-7
CASSPEPGLAYEQYF
TGTGCCAGCAGCCCAGAACCCGGGCTTGCCTACGAGCAGTACTTC
>many|TRBV6-1|.|TRBJ1-5
CASSPMAGGNSNQPQHF
TGTGCCAGCAGTCCTATGGCGGGGGGGAATAGCAATCAGCCCCAGCATTTT
>.|TRBV4-3|.|TRBJ2-2
CASSQDYRTGELFF
TGCGCCAGCAGCCAAGACTACCGCACCGGGGAGCTGTTTTTT
>many|TRBV2|.|TRBJ2-4
CASSAGLAKNIQYF
TGTGCCAGCAGCGCGGGGCTAGCCAAAAACATTCAGTACTTC
>many|TRBV28|.|TRBJ1-4
CASRPDYRDEKLFF
TGTGCCAGCAGGCCGGACTACAGGGATGAAAAACTGTTTTTT
>.|TRBV12-3/TRBV12-4|.|TRBJ2-4
CASSFGWAKNIQYF
TGTGCCAGCAGTTTTGGATGGGCCAAAAACATTCAGTACTTC
>.|TRBV7-2|TRBD2|TRBJ2-1
CASSPRDYYNEQFF
TGTGCCAGCAGCCCCCGGGACTACTACAATGAGCAGTTCTTC
>.|TRBV20-1|TRBD2|TRBJ2-7
CSAIPPLLAGGAEQYF
TGCAGTGCAATCCCCCCCCTCCTAGCGGGAGGGGCCGAGCAGTACTTC
>.|TRBV5-1|.|TRBJ2-7
CASGPDSYEQYF
TGCGCCAGCGGACCCGACTCCTACGAGCAGTACTTC
>.|TRBV10-3|TRBD1|TRBJ1-5
CAISPGTGANQPQHF
TGTGCCATCAGTCCGGGGACAGGGGCCAATCAGCCCCAGCATTTT
>.|TRBV7-2|.|TRBJ2-1
CASSQGSSGRYNEQFF
TGTGCCAGCAGCCAAGGGTCAAGCGGACGGTACAATGAGCAGTTCTTC
>many|TRBV6-5|.|TRBJ1-2
CASSYRPGTYGYTF
TGTGCCAGCAGTTACCGGCCGGGGACCTATGGCTACACCTTC
>.|TRBV20-1|.|TRBJ1-5
CSASDGGQPQHF
TGCAGTGCTAGTGACGGGGGTCAGCCCCAGCATTTT
>many|TRBV12-3/TRBV12-4|.|TRBJ1-1
CASSRDPSWTEAFF
TGTGCCAGCAGTAGGGACCCGTCGTGGACTGAAGCTTTCTTT
>.|TRBV7-9|TRBD1|TRBJ2-2
CASSPDRGPRTGELFF
TGTGCCAGCAGCCCAGACAGGGGGCCCCGGACCGGGGAGCTGTTTTTT
>.|TRBV12-3/TRBV12-4|.|TRBJ2-5
CASGLPGLAQETQYF
TGTGCCAGCGGTTTACCCGGCCTAGCCCAGGAGACCCAGTACTTC
>few|TRBV18|.|TRBJ2-2
CASSRYRAEGTGELFF
TGTGCCAGCTCAAGATACAGGGCCGAGGGCACCGGGGAGCTGTTTTTT
>many|TRBV11-2|.|TRBJ1-1
CASSLEGRAEAFF
TGTGCCAGCAGCTTAGAGGGGAGGGCTGAAGCTTTCTTT
>many|TRBV27|TRBD1|TRBJ1-1
CASSARQGLNTEAFF
TGTGCCAGCAGTGCGCGACAGGGACTGAACACTGAAGCTTTCTTT
>few|TRBV4-1|TRBD2|TRBJ2-4
CASSQALAGGTSGAKNIQYF
TGCGCCAGCAGCCAAGCACTAGCGGGAGGGACCTCTGGCGCCAAAAACATTCAGTACTTC
>.|TRBV7-8|.|TRBJ1-5
CASSYARSNQPQHF
TGTGCCAGCAGCTATGCCCGGAGCAATCAGCCCCAGCATTTT
>few|TRBV19|.|TRBJ2-7
CASSIARGVEQYF
TGTGCCAGTAGTATAGCAAGGGGTGTCGAGCAGTACTTC
>.|TRBV20-1|.|TRBJ2-7
CSTSPPGASYEQYF
TGCAGCACGTCGCCTCCAGGGGCCTCCTACGAGCAGTACTTC
>.|TRBV4-2|.|TRBJ1-5
CASSQDGGGNQPQHF
TGTGCCAGCAGCCAAGACGGGGGGGGCAATCAGCCCCAGCATTTT
>.|TRBV19|TRBD1|TRBJ2-3
CASSTDRVENQPQYF
TGTGCCAGTAGTACGGACAGGGTCGAGAATCAGCCCCAGTATTTT
>.|TRBV7-9|.|TRBJ1-2
CASSLGTTGYTF
TGTGCCAGCAGCTTAGGGACGACTGGCTACACCTTC
>.|TRBV7-3|.|TRBJ2-7
CASSKDGGAEQYF
TGTGCCAGCAGCAAAGATGGAGGGGCCGAGCAGTACTTC
>few|TRBV7-9|.|TRBJ2-5
CASQPQETQYF
TGTGCCAGCCAACCCCAGGAGACCCAGTACTTC
>many|TRBV28|TRBD2|TRBJ2-7
CASSLGTSGRRGQYF
TGTGCCAGCAGTTTAGGGACTAGCGGGAGGCGGGGGCAGTACTTC
>many|TRBV28|.|TRBJ2-2
CASSPPTYTGELFF
TGTGCCAGCAGCCCTCCCACTTACACCGGGGAGCTGTTTTTT
>few|TRBV27|TRBD1|TRBJ2-7
CASSTTGTAYEQYF
TGTGCCAGCAGTACGACAGGGACAGCCTACGAGCAGTACTTC
>many|TRBV28|.|TRBJ2-7
CATEPGQTYEQYF
TGTGCCACCGAACCGGGACAAACCTACGAGCAGTACTTC
>many|TRBV2|.|TRBJ1-5
CASSEESNQPQHF
TGTGCCAGCAGTGAAGAAAGCAATCAGCCCCAGCATTTT
>.|TRBV27|TRBD2|TRBJ2-7
CASTPPAGAGYEQYF
TGTGCCAGCACCCCCCCGGCGGGAGCGGGCTACGAGCAGTACTTC
>.|TRBV5-1|.|TRBJ2-1
CASSLAQGPYNEQFF
TGCGCCAGCAGCTTGGCGCAGGGGCCCTACAATGAGCAGTTCTTC
>.|TRBV29-1|.|TRBJ2-1
CSVEDHPLTYNEQFF
TGCAGCGTTGAAGATCATCCACTGACCTACAATGAGCAGTTCTTC
>once|TRBV20-1|.|TRBJ1-6
CSARVAVNNSPLHF
TGCAGTGCTAGAGTAGCAGTGAATAATTCACCCCTCCACTTT
>many|TRBV7-2|TRBD1|TRBJ2-5
CASTPAGTGDGETQYF
TGTGCCAGCACCCCGGCCGGGACAGGGGACGGAGAGACCCAGTACTTC
>many|TRBV2|.|TRBJ1-5
CASGGDGSNQPQHF
TGTGCCAGCGGCGGGGATGGAAGCAATCAGCCCCAGCATTTT
>.|TRBV5-1|.|TRBJ2-5
CASSTRGIGLQETQYF
TGCGCCAGCAGCACGAGGGGGATCGGACTCCAAGAGACCCAGTACTTC
>.|TRBV10-3|.|TRBJ1-1
CAISFLRGTEAFF
TGTGCCATCAGTTTTTTAAGGGGTACTGAAGCTTTCTTT
>few|TRBV5-1|.|TRBJ2-2
CASSLGWSNTGELFF
TGCGCCAGCAGCTTGGGATGGTCAAACACCGGGGAGCTGTTTTTT
>.|TRBV6-1|.|TRBJ2-7
CASSEFGEQLGYEQYF
TGTGCCAGCAGTGAATTCGGAGAACAGCTTGGTTACGAGCAGTACTTC
>few|TRBV5-1|TRBD1|TRBJ1-1
CASSKTGGGLNTEAFF
TGCGCCAGCAGCAAGACAGGGGGTGGACTTAACACTGAAGCTTTCTTT
>.|TRBV5-8|.|TRBJ2-7
CASSFSDVYEQYF
TGTGCCAGCAGCTTCTCTGATGTCTACGAGCAGTACTTC
>many|TRBV15|.|TRBJ2-5
CATSLNYQETQYF
TGTGCCACCAGTTTAAACTACCAAGAGACCCAGTACTTC
>.|TRBV19|.|TRBJ1-1
CASNMVGRNTEAFF
TGTGCCAGTAACATGGTAGGCAGGAACACTGAAGCTTTCTTT
>many|TRBV5-1|.|TRBJ1-2
CASSRDNLYGYTF
TGCGCCAGCAGCCGGGACAACCTCTATGGCTACACCTTC
>many|TRBV20-1|TRBD2|TRBJ2-5
CSASGGQETQYF
TGCAGTGCTAGCGGGGGGCAAGAGACCCAGTACTTC
>many|TRBV3-1|.|TRBJ2-5
CASSQDFDNWGETQYF
TGTGCCAGCAGCCAAGATTTCGACAACTGGGGAGAGACCCAGTACTTC